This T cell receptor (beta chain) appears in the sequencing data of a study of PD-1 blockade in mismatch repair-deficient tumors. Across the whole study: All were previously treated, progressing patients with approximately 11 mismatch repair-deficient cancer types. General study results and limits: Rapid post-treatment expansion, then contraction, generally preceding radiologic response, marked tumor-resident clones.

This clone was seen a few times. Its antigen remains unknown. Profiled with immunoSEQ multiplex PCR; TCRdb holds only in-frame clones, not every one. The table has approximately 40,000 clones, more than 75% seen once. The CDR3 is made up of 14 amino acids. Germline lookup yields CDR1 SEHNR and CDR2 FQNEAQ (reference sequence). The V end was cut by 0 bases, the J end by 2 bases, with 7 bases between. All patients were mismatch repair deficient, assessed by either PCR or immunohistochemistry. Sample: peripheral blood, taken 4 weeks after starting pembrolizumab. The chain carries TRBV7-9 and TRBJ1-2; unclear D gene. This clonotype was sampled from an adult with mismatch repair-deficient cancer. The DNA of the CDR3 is TGTGCCAGCAGCTTAGCGCCGGGGAACTATGGCTACACCTTC. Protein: CASSLAPGNYGYTF.